Shown below are 24 T cell receptor beta chains from a single sample sequenced in a study of graft-versus-host responses after intestinal transplantation. Data came from immunoSEQ multiplex PCR; TCRdb stores just in-frame clones and leaves some out. Of some 110,000 clones in the sample, roughly nine tenths are singletons; the top ten hold roughly 0.24%. These receptors have no known antigen. Source: unstimulated CD4+ T cells sorted from spleen or lymph node cells, taken before transplant. The receptors shown here come from a human donor who was the organ donor for an intestinal transplant.

The gene calls are TRBV29-1 and TRBJ1-3; D gene unclear. V lost 4 bases and J 0 bases, leaving 10 bases between the germline ends. The CDR3 sequence is 14 residues long. CDR1 is SQVTM, CDR2 ANQGSEA, per germline. The CDR3 sequence is CSVGTPDSGNTIYF. CDR3 DNA: TGCAGCGTTGGGACTCCCGACTCTGGAAACACCATATATTTT.

The chain links TRBV11-3 to TRBJ2-1; 11 bases agree with TRBD1. CDR1 and CDR2 from the germline V gene are SGHNT and YENEEA. V gave up 1 base and J gave up 4 bases; unmatched junction bases: 3. The CDR3 sequence is 16 residues long. CDR3 sequence: CASSLGGTGGYNEQFF. CDR3 DNA sequence: TGTGCCAGCAGCTTAGGTGGGACAGGGGGTTACAATGAGCAGTTCTTC.

The rearrangement uses TRBV5-1 and TRBJ2-5; 7 bases are shared with TRBD1. This CDR3 has 14 amino acids. Germline V gene data show CDR1 as SGHRS and CDR2 as YFSETQ. Trimming cost V 0 bases and J 5 bases; bases outside gene matches: 4. DNA of the CDR3: TGCGCCAGCAGCTTGGCCCCCAGGGGGGAGACCCAGTACTTC. Translating it yields CASSLAPRGETQYF.

The rearrangement joins TRBV9 to TRBJ1-2; D uncertain. Between the trimmed V and J ends, which lost 0 bases and 3 bases, there was a span of 9 bases. CDR1 and CDR2 (germline): SGDLS, YYNGEE. The CDR3 runs 14 residues. Here the CDR3 DNA reads TGTGCCAGCAGCGTAGATGTGGGTTACTATGGCTACACCTTC. This gives the protein CASSVDVGYYGYTF.

The genes are TRBV4-2 and TRBJ2-3, with 11 bases lining up with TRBD2. The CDR3 is made up of 16 amino acids. CDR1 LGHNA and CDR2 YNFKEQ come from the germline V gene. J lost 2 bases, V lost 4 bases, and 5 bases had no gene match. The CDR3 DNA is TGTGCCAGCAGCCCGGGGACTAGCGGATACACAGATACGCAGTATTTT. Protein: CASSPGTSGYTDTQYF.

The chain couples TRBV30 to TRBJ2-3; 15 bases line up with TRBD2. Per germline, CDR1 GTSNPN and CDR2 SVGIG (reference sequence). This CDR3 has 15 residues. Germline trimming cut 1 base from V and 5 bases from J; bases unmatched to any gene: 1. CDR3 DNA: TGTGCCTGGAGTGGGACTAGCGGGAGGGGAGATACGCAGTATTTT. This gives the protein CAWSGTSGRGDTQYF.

The rearrangement joins TRBV21-1 to TRBJ1-1; the D call in the table, TRBD1, was not verified against the DNA. TRBV21-1 is marked as a pseudogene. CDR3 size: 13 residues. Here the CDR3 reads CGRETGKNTEAFF. The CDR3 DNA reads TGTGGAAGAGAGACAGGGAAGAACACTGAAGCTTTCTTT.

V is TRBV19 and J is TRBJ1-5; D perhaps matches TRBD1 (5 bases). The germline V gene has CDR1 LNHDA and CDR2 SQIVND (reference sequence). V was cut by 2 bases and J by 6 bases, with 17 bases left in between. The CDR3 is 16 amino acids. CDR3 protein: CASSIKGGGLGQPQHF. In DNA form, the CDR3 reads TGTGCCAGTAGTATAAAGGGCGGGGGACTCGGTCAGCCCCAGCATTTT.

This clone was seen a single time. This sequence joins TRBV6-6 and TRBJ1-2, with D uncertain. CDR3 length equals 15 residues. V dropped 8 bases and J dropped 6 bases, with 22 bases sitting between them. Looked up from germline, CDR1 is MNHNY and CDR2 is SVGAGI (reference sequence). CDR3 region: CASGFPSPTSDGYTF. The CDR3 DNA follows: TGTGCCAGCGGTTTCCCTTCGCCCACTTCGGATGGCTACACCTTC.

CDR3 DNA sequence: TGTGCCAGCAGCTTTAGCACAGGGGGGGGTCAGCCCCAGCATTTT. This translates into CASSFSTGGGQPQHF. This chain connects TRBV7-9 to TRBJ1-5, with TRBD1 identical over 8 bases. The CDR3 length is 15 residues. Germline CDR1 reads SEHNR; CDR2 reads FQNEAQ (reference sequence). Trimming removed 3 bases from V and 6 bases from J; junction bases left unmatched: 7.

The V call is TRBV5-1, the J call TRBJ2-7; D may be TRBD2 (5 bases). The CDR3 consists of 14 residues. Germline values: CDR1 SGHRS, CDR2 YFSETQ. The germline V and J ends were trimmed by 4 bases and 1 base, with 12 bases remaining between them. In DNA, the CDR3 is TGCGCCAGCAGCCCTGGACTGCTGTCCTACGAGCAGTACTTC. This sequence encodes CASSPGLLSYEQYF.

The chain employs TRBV6-1 and TRBJ1-1, with unresolved D. The CDR3 sequence is 13 residues long. Trimming removed 7 bases at V and 1 base at J, with 10 bases between. The V gene's germline CDR1 is MNHNS and CDR2 SASEGT. The CDR3 DNA reads as TGTGCCAGCATGTCAAATAGGAACACTGAAGCTTTCTTT. Amino acids: CASMSNRNTEAFF.

The V gene is TRBV4-1, the J gene TRBJ2-7; 7 bases map to TRBD2. The CDR3 sequence is 14 residues long. Germline loops: CDR1 MGHRA, CDR2 YSYEKL. V lost 1 base, J lost 2 bases, and 2 bases stayed unmatched. The CDR3 nucleotides read TGCGCCAGCAGCCAAGTAGGACTAGCCTACGAGCAGTACTTC. Its translation is CASSQVGLAYEQYF.

The chain is built from TRBV4-2 and TRBJ2-7, with 10 bases matching TRBD2. There are 15 residues in the CDR3. J gave up 5 bases and V 5 bases, and 9 bases lay outside the gene matches. CDR1 and CDR2 (germline): LGHNA, YNFKEQ. CDR3 protein: CASSLSGRAADEQYF. DNA for the CDR3: TGTGCCAGCAGCTTGAGCGGGAGGGCCGCCGACGAGCAGTACTTC.

The V call is TRBV6-5, the J call TRBJ2-1; possibly TRBD2 for D (5 bases). With 4 bases removed from V and 5 bases from J, the gap between germline ends came to 9 bases. CDR1 and CDR2 (germline): MNHEY, SVGAGI. CDR3 length equals 13 residues. CDR3 nucleotides: TGTGCCAGCAGTTTCGGACTCAACAATGAGCAGTTCTTC. The encoded protein is CASSFGLNNEQFF.

This clone was seen just once. CDR3 DNA sequence: TGTGCCTGGAGTGTCCTATTACCCAAGCAGTTCTTC. This encodes CAWSVLLPKQFF. The chain has TRBV30 and TRBJ2-1; D gene ambiguous. The V end lost 0 bases, the J end lost 11 bases, and 11 bases lay between the germline ends. The CDR3 extends over 12 amino acids. In germline, CDR1 is GTSNPN, CDR2 SVGIG (reference sequence).

The V and J genes are TRBV18 and TRBJ1-1; weak D call: TRBD1 (6 bases). The CDR3 extends over 15 amino acids. V lost 3 bases, J lost 7 bases, and 18 bases lay in between. Germline CDR1 reads KGHSH; CDR2 reads LQKENI. CDR3 amino acids: CASSPDTRQVYEAFF. CDR3 bases: TGTGCCAGCTCACCTGATACTCGACAGGTCTATGAAGCTTTCTTT.

The genes are TRBV19 and TRBJ2-7, with D maybe TRBD2 (5 bases). This CDR3 has 15 amino acids. V was shortened by 6 bases and J by 2 bases, with 17 bases between the two germline ends. Germline V gene data show CDR1 as LNHDA and CDR2 as SQIVND (reference sequence). The CDR3 reads CASRLQARETYEQYF. CDR3 DNA: TGTGCCAGTAGGCTGCAAGCGAGGGAAACCTACGAGCAGTACTTC.

V and J are TRBV30 and TRBJ2-1; D unresolved. V was trimmed by 3 bases and J by 7 bases, leaving 7 bases between them. The CDR3 length is 11 residues. Germline CDR1 GTSNPN, CDR2 SVGIG (reference sequence). CDR3 in amino acids: CAWRRSNEQFF. CDR3 sequence (DNA): TGTGCCTGGAGGCGAAGTAATGAGCAGTTCTTC.

Here the CDR3 reads CASGTSGHLLMFF. The CDR3 DNA follows: TGTGCCAGCGGGACTAGCGGGCACCTCCTAATGTTCTTC. The rearrangement links TRBV19 to TRBJ2-1, with 12 nucleotides matching TRBD2. The germline gives CDR1 LNHDA, CDR2 SQIVND (reference sequence). V shed 9 bases, J shed 15 bases, and the junction held 12 bases outside the gene matches. The CDR3 runs 13 residues.

The chain combines TRBV19 with TRBJ2-4; perhaps TRBD2 as D (5 bases). V was trimmed by 6 bases and J by 7 bases, leaving 13 bases between them. This CDR3 spans 13 amino acids. From germline, CDR1 is LNHDA and CDR2 SQIVND (reference sequence). The CDR3 DNA sequence: TGTGCCAGTAGAGCGAGGGTTAGTAACATTCAGTACTTC. Its protein product is CASRARVSNIQYF.

The table lists this clone with a count of one. The V call is TRBV9, the J call TRBJ2-3; 11 positions agree with TRBD1. Unmatched junction bases numbered 4, after V lost 3 bases and J lost 4 bases. Germline values: CDR1 SGDLS, CDR2 YYNGEE. This CDR3 is 15 amino acids long. CDR3 DNA sequence: TGTGCCAGCAGCGACGGACAGGGGGCTGCAGATACGCAGTATTTT. Amino acids: CASSDGQGAADTQYF.

The J gene is TRBJ2-7, the V gene TRBV9; D remains ambiguous. There are 13 residues in the CDR3. V was pared by 7 bases and J by 0 bases, with 11 bases between. CDR1 SGDLS and CDR2 YYNGEE come from the germline V gene. CDR3 sequence (DNA): TGTGCCAGCCTGAGGTTGAGCTCCTACGAGCAGTACTTC. Protein sequence: CASLRLSSYEQYF.

The chain carries TRBV9 and TRBJ2-3, with 9 nucleotides matching TRBD2. This CDR3 has 19 amino acids. Germline V gene data show CDR1 as SGDLS and CDR2 as YYNGEE. The J segment lost 2 bases and the V segment lost 0 bases, leaving 13 bases of the junction unmatched. The CDR3 spells CASSVDLGGAGGPTDTQYF. The DNA of the CDR3 is TGTGCCAGCAGCGTAGACCTAGGGGGAGCGGGAGGCCCCACAGATACGCAGTATTTT.